Given below is one T cell receptor beta chain in context. Its antigen is not identified. The data originate from a study of cytomegalovirus exposure and HLA in healthy donors. Findings and limits, study-wide: Per published reports, the classifier diagnosed cytomegalovirus status with high specificity and sensitivity. Productive status was seen about 87% or about 30% of the time for most TCR beta V segments in an earlier analysis.

This PCR relied on a set of 60 Vbeta primers and 13 Jbeta primers. The protocol was immunoSEQ multiplex PCR, while the TCRdb copy is restricted to in-frame clones and leaves out a portion. The top ten clones hold around 5% of a sample with about 90,000 clones, approximately 60% of them seen once. This TCR was recovered from a woman aged 25 to 45 in good health and CMV-seropositive. Sequenced material: PBMCs.

CDR3 residues: CASSPPTGYPRETQYF. CDR3 nucleotides: TGTGCCAGCAGTCCACCGACAGGGTACCCCCGGGAGACCCAGTACTTC. The chain has TRBV27 and TRBJ2-5; 7 bases map to TRBD1. CDR3 length: 16 amino acids. Per the germline V gene, CDR1 is MNHEY and CDR2 is SMNVEV (reference sequence). Trimming took 5 bases from V and 5 from J; bases not matched to a gene: 14.